Presented here are 10 T cell receptor beta chains from one specimen sequenced in a study of naive and memory T cell subsets (dated by TCRdb to 2015 to 2018). The method behind the library was 5' RACE. TCRdb lists the instrument as Illumina MiSeq. Four rounds of PCR, run with the SP2 primer together with nested alpha and beta constant region primers, were used to amplify the ligated cDNA. Using fastp trimming at Q25 and MiXCR clonotype assembly, TCRdb reanalyzed the public sequencing data and kept in-frame beta chains. A single entry per CDR3 protein holds the most common genes and DNA from its merged rows. For this sample the table gives around 48,000 distinct CDR3 sequences, of which approximately 4.5% were detected only once. The top ten clones comprise about 0.8% of the sample. The study reported a robust and sensitive protocol to amplify, sequence and analyze TCRs, based on 3' ligation of a UMI-containing oligonucleotide to TCR cDNA.

The receptors come from a female donor in good health.

This clonotype was counted at least ten times. The V call is TRBV12-3 or TRBV12-4, the J call TRBJ2-7; D may be TRBD2 (5 bases). This CDR3 is built from 14 residues. V lost 8 bases and J lost 6, with 20 bases in between. CDR3 region: CASSPAGTPGEQYF. Here the CDR3 DNA reads TGTGCCAGCTCCCCCGCGGGCACCCCGGGCGAGCAGTACTTC.

This rearrangement joins TRBV7-2 to TRBJ1-5; no clear D gene. Germline CDR1 and CDR2: SGHTA and FQGNSA. CDR3 length: 14 residues. The V end was cut by 5 bases, the J end by 7 bases, with 15 bases between. The CDR3 DNA is TGTGCCAGCAGCGCCTATACCCAAGTCCAGCCCCAGCATTTT. Protein sequence: CASSAYTQVQPQHF.

This clonotype was seen ten or more times. V usage is TRBV20-1 and J usage is TRBJ2-7; 14 bases map to TRBD2. J lost 6 bases, V lost 0 bases, and 7 bases had no gene match. Germline lookup yields CDR1 DFQATT and CDR2 SNEGSKA (reference sequence). The CDR3 length is 16 residues. The CDR3 DNA reads as TGCAGTGCTAGAGATCTGGGACTAGCGGGAGTGCGCGAGCAGTACTTC. This translates into CSARDLGLAGVREQYF.

The table lists this clonotype with many counts. V usage is TRBV11-2 and J usage is TRBJ1-1; D is ambiguous. Germline V gene lookup returns CDR1 SGHAT and CDR2 FQNNGV. V gave up 0 bases and J gave up 7 bases, with 12 bases separating them. The CDR3 totals 14 residues. The CDR3 DNA reads TGTGCCAGCAGCTTAGATTTACCGGGCCTTGAAGCTTTCTTT. Encoded protein: CASSLDLPGLEAFF.

Many counts were recorded for this clonotype. This chain links TRBV7-3 with TRBJ1-1; 9 bases are shared with TRBD1. This CDR3 has 16 amino acids. CDR1 is SGHTA, CDR2 FQGTGA, per germline. The J segment lost 1 base and the V segment lost 0 bases, leaving 3 bases of the junction unmatched. The CDR3 DNA sequence: TGTGCCAGCAGCTTAACGACGGGACAGGGGAACACTGAAGCTTTCTTT. Protein product: CASSLTTGQGNTEAFF.

This clonotype was counted many times. V gene TRBV5-1 combines with J gene TRBJ2-7; the D is unclear. The CDR3 runs 13 residues. Germline CDR1 reads SGHRS; CDR2 reads YFSETQ. The germline V and J ends were trimmed by 0 bases and 1 base, with 5 bases remaining between them. The CDR3 sequence is CASSLGQSYEQYF. CDR3 DNA sequence: TGCGCCAGCAGCTTGGGTCAGTCCTACGAGCAGTACTTC.

This clonotype was observed many times. In nucleotides, the CDR3 is TGCAGTGCTAAACGTGGGAGCCCGAACACCGGGGAGCTGTTTTTT. This gives the protein CSAKRGSPNTGELFF. The rearrangement links TRBV20-1 to TRBJ2-2; a possible D gene is TRBD2 (5 bases). Trimming took off 4 bases at V and 0 bases at J, with 12 bases between the two ends. The CDR3 is 15 amino acids. CDR1 and CDR2 from the germline V gene are DFQATT and SNEGSKA (reference sequence).

Many counts were recorded for this clonotype. The chain couples TRBV7-2 to TRBJ2-2; D is unresolved. CDR1 is SGHTA, CDR2 FQGNSA, per germline. The CDR3 totals 13 residues. The V gene lost 4 bases and the J gene lost 7 bases, with 10 bases spanning the gap. The CDR3 DNA reads as TGTGCCAGCAGCTCGAATGCGGTCGGGGAGCTGTTTTTT. Protein: CASSSNAVGELFF. The full variable domain, with the rest looked up from reference TRBV7-2 and TRBJ2-2, is GAGVSQSPSNKVTEKGKDVELRCDPISGHTALYWYRQSLGQGLEFLIYFQGNSAPDKSGLPSDRFSAERTGGSVSTLTIQRTQQEDSAVYLCASSSNAVGELFFGEGSRLTVL.

This clonotype was counted many times. The chain joins TRBV28 to TRBJ2-3, with TRBD2 matching 11 bases. Germline V gives CDR1 MDHEN, CDR2 SYDVKM. The CDR3 sequence is 18 residues long. V shed 5 bases and J 4 bases; nucleotides not matched to a gene: 14. CDR3 sequence reads: CASSPRLAGYNHADTQYF. The CDR3 coding sequence is TGTGCCAGCAGTCCTAGACTAGCGGGATACAACCACGCAGATACGCAGTATTTT.

This clonotype was picked up many times. V usage is TRBV28 and J usage is TRBJ1-2, with a possible D match to TRBD1 (6 bases). The CDR3 is 13 amino acids. The germline CDR1 and CDR2 sequences are MDHEN and SYDVKM. Between the trimmed V and J ends, which lost 5 bases and 13 bases, there was a span of 20 bases. The CDR3 region is CASSTGTHSLFTF. In DNA, the CDR3 is TGTGCCAGCAGTACCGGGACACATTCCCTTTTCACCTTC.